A selection of T cell receptor beta chains follows, all from one sample in a study of cytomegalovirus exposure and HLA in healthy donors. Some clones are missing from TCRdb's copy, which holds only in-frame ones; the method was immunoSEQ multiplex PCR. The sample contains 150,000 to 200,000 clones, 73% of which appear only once. The specimen sequenced was PBMCs. These receptors were obtained from a woman aged 18-29 years in good health and CMV-seropositive. The CDR3 runs from the conserved cysteine through the conserved F or W. A D gene is named only where the DNA matches it firmly. Where a row states a size, it is once, few, many or the class of an expanded clone; other rows omit it.

v_call	d_call	j_call	clone_size	cdr3_aa	cdr3_nt
TRBV4-1	TRBD2	TRBJ2-7	NA	CASSQVAGNEQYF	TGCGCCAGCAGCCAAGTAGCGGGGAACGAGCAGTACTTC
TRBV6-4	NA	TRBJ1-5	once	CASSADGRGGPQHF	TGTGCCAGCAGTGCTGACGGCCGAGGGGGGCCCCAGCATTTT
TRBV2	NA	TRBJ1-2	NA	CASSEGVRGRGGYGYTF	TGTGCCAGCAGTGAAGGGGTGCGGGGCCGCGGCGGCTATGGCTACACCTTC
TRBV27	NA	TRBJ1-1	NA	CAVGGNTEAFF	TGTGCCGTAGGGGGGAACACTGAAGCTTTCTTT
TRBV7-9	NA	TRBJ2-1	NA	CSSSLVGVEQFF	TGTTCCAGCAGCTTAGTGGGCGTTGAGCAGTTCTTC
TRBV5-4	TRBD2	TRBJ2-4	NA	CASSLVGGAKNIQYF	TGTGCCAGCAGCTTGGTGGGGGGGGCCAAAAACATTCAGTACTTC
TRBV7-9	TRBD2	TRBJ2-3	NA	CSSSAPAAGGTDTQYF	TGTTCCAGCAGCGCCCCCGCAGCGGGGGGTACAGATACGCAGTATTTT
TRBV18	TRBD2	TRBJ2-7	NA	CASSSLGTSGEQYF	TGTGCCAGCTCAAGCCTAGGGACTAGCGGGGAGCAGTACTTC
TRBV6-5	TRBD1	TRBJ2-5	NA	CASSTTGGQETQYF	TGTGCCAGCAGTACGACAGGGGGCCAAGAGACCCAGTACTTC
TRBV4-2	NA	TRBJ1-1	NA	CASSQGDSWNTEAFF	TGTGCCAGCAGCCAAGGCGACAGTTGGAACACTGAAGCTTTCTTT
TRBV6-5	NA	TRBJ2-3	NA	CASSYSSGLLGPQYF	TGTGCCAGCAGTTACTCTTCGGGGTTATTGGGCCCGCAGTATTTT
TRBV5-5	TRBD2	TRBJ2-3	NA	CASSLERGRGTDTQYF	TGTGCCAGCAGCTTGGAGCGGGGTCGGGGCACAGATACGCAGTATTTT
TRBV6-5	TRBD1	TRBJ1-1	NA	CASSSRDSEAFF	TGTGCCAGCAGTTCCCGGGACAGTGAAGCTTTCTTT
TRBV19	TRBD1	TRBJ2-7	NA	CASSTRDRAAYEQYF	TGTGCCAGTAGTACCCGGGACAGGGCCGCCTACGAGCAGTACTTC
TRBV6-6	NA	TRBJ1-6	NA	CASSYLEEARSPLHF	TGTGCCAGCAGTTACCTGGAGGAGGCTAGATCACCCCTCCACTTT
TRBV5-6	TRBD1	TRBJ2-7	NA	CASSLTGATYEQYF	TGTGCCAGCAGCTTGACAGGGGCGACCTACGAGCAGTACTTC
TRBV5-1	TRBD2	TRBJ2-2	NA	CASSSGFANTGELFF	TGCGCCAGCTCTAGCGGCTTCGCGAACACCGGGGAGCTGTTTTTT
TRBV5-6	NA	TRBJ1-2	NA	CASSLAAGSDGYTF	TGTGCCAGCAGCTTGGCTGCGGGATCCGATGGCTACACCTTC
TRBV10-3	TRBD2	TRBJ2-2	NA	CAISSRTSGDTGELFF	TGTGCCATCAGTTCCCGGACTAGCGGGGACACCGGGGAGCTGTTTTTT
TRBV6-6	NA	TRBJ2-7	NA	CASSYGGHLSYEQYF	TGTGCCAGCAGTTACGGGGGACACCTTTCCTACGAGCAGTACTTC
TRBV30	TRBD2	TRBJ2-5	NA	CAWRGGTSGSQETQYF	TGTGCCTGGAGGGGAGGGACTAGCGGGTCGCAAGAGACCCAGTACTTC
TRBV11-2	TRBD1	TRBJ2-1	NA	CASSSPQGASFDEQFF	TGTGCCAGCAGCTCTCCACAGGGGGCATCGTTCGATGAGCAGTTCTTC
TRBV30	NA	TRBJ1-5	NA	CAWSTGSDQPQHF	TGTGCCTGGAGTACGGGGTCGGATCAGCCCCAGCATTTT
TRBV19	NA	TRBJ1-6	NA	CASSIPRSPLHF	TGTGCCAGTAGTATACCTCGTTCACCCCTCCACTTT
TRBV6-1	TRBD1	TRBJ2-5	NA	CASSVVAGGQETQYF	TGTGCCAGCAGTGTGGTGGCAGGGGGCCAAGAGACCCAGTACTTC
TRBV9	NA	TRBJ2-1	NA	CASSGAGTSYNEQFF	TGTGCCAGCAGCGGGGCGGGTACATCCTACAATGAGCAGTTCTTC
TRBV9	TRBD1	TRBJ1-2	NA	CASSTRTGPQSGYGYTF	TGTGCCAGCAGCACCCGGACAGGCCCTCAAAGCGGCTATGGCTACACCTTC
TRBV4-1	NA	TRBJ1-4	NA	CASSQVYSAGEKLFF	TGCGCCAGCAGCCAAGTTTACTCAGCGGGTGAAAAACTGTTTTTT
TRBV7-2	NA	TRBJ2-3	NA	CASSKQGITDTQYF	TGTGCCAGCAGCAAACAGGGAATCACAGATACGCAGTATTTT
TRBV6-5	TRBD1	TRBJ1-2	few	CASKGQELHGYTF	TGTGCCAGCAAGGGACAGGAGCTCCATGGCTACACCTTC
TRBV19	NA	TRBJ1-4	NA	CASSIETNEKLFF	TGTGCCAGTAGTATCGAGACTAATGAAAAACTGTTTTTT
TRBV2	NA	TRBJ1-1	NA	CASGSGVEGTEAFF	TGTGCCAGCGGGTCGGGGGTAGAAGGGACTGAAGCTTTCTTT